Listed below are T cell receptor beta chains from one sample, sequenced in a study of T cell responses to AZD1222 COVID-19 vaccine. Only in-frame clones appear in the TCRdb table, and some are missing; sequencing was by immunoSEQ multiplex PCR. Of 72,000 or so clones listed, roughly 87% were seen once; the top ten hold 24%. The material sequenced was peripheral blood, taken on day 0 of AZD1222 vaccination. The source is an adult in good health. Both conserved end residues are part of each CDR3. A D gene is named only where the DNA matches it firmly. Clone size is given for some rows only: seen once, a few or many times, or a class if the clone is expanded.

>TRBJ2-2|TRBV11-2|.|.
TGTGCCAGCAGCTTAGGAAAGACGGGATCGGGCGGGGAGCTGTTTTTT
CASSLGKTGSGGELFF
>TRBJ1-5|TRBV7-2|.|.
TGTGCCAGCAGCTTAGACCAGGGAAATCAGCCCCAGCATTTT
CASSLDQGNQPQHF
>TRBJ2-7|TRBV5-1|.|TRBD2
TGCGCCAGCGGGTTTGGGACTAGCTCCTACGAGCAGTACTTC
CASGFGTSSYEQYF
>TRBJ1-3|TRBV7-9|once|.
TGTGCCAGCAGCTTAGTAGGGGCCGCCAGAAACACCATATATTTT
CASSLVGAARNTIYF
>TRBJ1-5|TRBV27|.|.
TGTGCCAGCAGTTTATCGGACGAGGGTCAGCCCCAGCATTTT
CASSLSDEGQPQHF
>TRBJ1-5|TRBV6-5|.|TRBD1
TGTGCCAGCAGCCGCGGGACAGGGGATCAGCCCCAGCATTTT
CASSRGTGDQPQHF
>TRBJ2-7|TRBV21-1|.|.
TGTGCCAGCAGCAAACACGAAGATGCTCGGGGCTTC
CASSKHEDARGF
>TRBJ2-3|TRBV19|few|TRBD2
TGTGCCAGTAGTATGCGGGGGGAGGGAGATACGCAGTATTTT
CASSMRGEGDTQYF
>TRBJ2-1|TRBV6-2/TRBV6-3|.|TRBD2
TGTGCCAGCAGTTACGGCCAACCGATGGGACTATCAAATGAGCAGTTCTTC
CASSYGQPMGLSNEQFF
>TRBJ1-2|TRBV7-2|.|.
TGTGCCAGCAGCTTAAAGAACACCAATGGCTACACCTTC
CASSLKNTNGYTF
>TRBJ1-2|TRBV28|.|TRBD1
TGTGCCAGCAGTAACCAGGGACAGGGGGTATATGGCTACACCTTC
CASSNQGQGVYGYTF
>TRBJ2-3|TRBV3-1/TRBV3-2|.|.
TGTGCCAGCAGCTTTAGCACAGATACGCAGTATTTT
CASSFSTDTQYF
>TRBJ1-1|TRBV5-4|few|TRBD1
TGTGCCAGCAGCCTAGGGACAGCCAACACTGAAGCTTTCTTT
CASSLGTANTEAFF
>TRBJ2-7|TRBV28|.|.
TGTGCCAGCAGTGTGGGCCCTCAGGACGAGCAGTACTTC
CASSVGPQDEQYF
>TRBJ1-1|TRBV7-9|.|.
TGTGCCAGCAGCCACACAAAGGTCGCTGAAGCTTTCTTT
CASSHTKVAEAFF
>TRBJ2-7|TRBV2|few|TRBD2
TGTGCCAGCAGTGGACTAGCGGGACCTACCTTCAACGAGCAGTACTTC
CASSGLAGPTFNEQYF
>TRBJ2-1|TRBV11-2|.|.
TGTGCCAGCAGCTTATCTTGGGATGAGCAGTTCTTC
CASSLSWDEQFF
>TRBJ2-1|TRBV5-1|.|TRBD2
TGCGCCAGCAGCTTGGCTCTGGGGCCGGGGGGAGGTGAGCAGTTCTTC
CASSLALGPGGGEQFF
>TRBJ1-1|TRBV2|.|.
TGTGCCAGCAGTGAAGCGGAGAGAATGAACACTGAAGCTTTCTTT
CASSEAERMNTEAFF
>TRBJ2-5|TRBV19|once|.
TGTGCCAGTTCCCCAGGAATGAGAGAGACCCAGTACTTC
CASSPGMRETQYF
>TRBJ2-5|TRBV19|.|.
TGTGCCAGTAGTATAGATGGGGGCAGGGAGACCCAGTACTTC
CASSIDGGRETQYF
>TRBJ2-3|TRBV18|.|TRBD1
TGTGCCAGCTCTCGGGGACAGGGGCCAGATACGCAGTATTTT
CASSRGQGPDTQYF
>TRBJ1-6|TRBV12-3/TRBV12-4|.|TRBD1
TGTGCCAGCAGTGACAGGGGAAATTCACCCCTCCACTTT
CASSDRGNSPLHF
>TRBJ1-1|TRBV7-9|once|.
TGTGCCAGCAGCTTAGATGGGGTTTTGGCTTTCTTT
CASSLDGVLAFF
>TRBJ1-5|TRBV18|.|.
TGTGCCAGCTCACCCATACCTACAAGGGTTAGCAATCAGCCCCAGCATTTT
CASSPIPTRVSNQPQHF
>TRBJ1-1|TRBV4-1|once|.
TGCGCCAGCAGCCAAGAATTGGTGGGGATTGGGGCTTTCTTT
CASSQELVGIGAFF
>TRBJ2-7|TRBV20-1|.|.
TGCAGTGCTAGGTGGGGGGACGAGCAGTACTTC
CSARWGDEQYF
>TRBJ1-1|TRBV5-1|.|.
TGCGCCAGCAGCTGGAGTTCTGGGAACACTGAAGCTTTCTTT
CASSWSSGNTEAFF
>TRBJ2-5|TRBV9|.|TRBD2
TGTGCCAGCAGCGTCCTAGCGGGAGGACTGTACCAAGAGACCCAGTACTTC
CASSVLAGGLYQETQYF
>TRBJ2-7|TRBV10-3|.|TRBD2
TGTGCCATCAGTGGGTTAGGGACTAACTTATACGAGCAGTACTTC
CAISGLGTNLYEQYF
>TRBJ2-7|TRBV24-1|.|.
TGTGCCACCAGTGATTTGTACGGGGGCTTTATCTTC
CATSDLYGGFIF
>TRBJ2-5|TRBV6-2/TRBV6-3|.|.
TGTGCCAGCAGTTACGCCCTATGGGGTCAAGAGACCCAGTACTTC
CASSYALWGQETQYF
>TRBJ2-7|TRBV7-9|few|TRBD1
TGTGCCAGCAGCTTAGTTGGACAGGGATCCTACGAGCAGTACTTC
CASSLVGQGSYEQYF
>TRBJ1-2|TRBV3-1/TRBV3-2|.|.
TGTGCCAGCAGCCAAGGAGAGGCTTCTGTTGTTGGCTACACCTTC
CASSQGEASVVGYTF
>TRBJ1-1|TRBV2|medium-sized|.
TGTGCCAGCAGGAACCATGCCTTTGAAGCTTTCTTT
CASRNHAFEAFF
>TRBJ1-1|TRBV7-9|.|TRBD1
TGTGCCAGCAGCCCAAAAGTAGGGGGCTCGAACACTGAAGCTTTCTTT
CASSPKVGGSNTEAFF
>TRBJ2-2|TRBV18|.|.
TGTGCCAGCTCACCAAACCCGCTCTCCGGGGAGCTGTTTTTT
CASSPNPLSGELFF
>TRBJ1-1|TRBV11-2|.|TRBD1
TGTGCCAGCAGCATAGCTCGACAGGGTGAAGCTTTCTTT
CASSIARQGEAFF
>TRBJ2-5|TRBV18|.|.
TGTGCCAGCTCAGCCCAAGAGACCCAGTACTTC
CASSAQETQYF
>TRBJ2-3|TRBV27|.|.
TGTGCCAGCAGTTTAGCCCCCTTATTGTATGCGCAGTATTTT
CASSLAPLLYAQYF
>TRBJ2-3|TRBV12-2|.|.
TGTGCAAGTCGCCGAAAGCCGCTGGCTAGCGGAGCTCTGGATACGCAGTATTTT
CASRRKPLASGALDTQYF
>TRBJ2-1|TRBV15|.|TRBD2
TGTGCCACCAGCAGAGTCGGAGGCCTAGCGGCCAGGAATGAGCAGTTCTTC
CATSRVGGLAARNEQFF
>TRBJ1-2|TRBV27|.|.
TGTGCCAGCAAGACTAAGAGGAATGGCTACACCTTC
CASKTKRNGYTF
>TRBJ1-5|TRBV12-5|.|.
TGTGCTAGTGGTTTTGGGGTCGGGGTTGGGAATCAGCCCCAGCATTTT
CASGFGVGVGNQPQHF
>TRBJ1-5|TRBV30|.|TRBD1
TGTGCCTGGATTATACAGGGGGGCAATCAGCCCCAGCATTTT
CAWIIQGGNQPQHF
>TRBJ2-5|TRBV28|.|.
TGTGCCAGCAGTGGACAGACCGCACAAGAGACCCAGTACTTC
CASSGQTAQETQYF
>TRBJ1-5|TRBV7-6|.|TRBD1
TGTGCCAGCAGCCGAGGACAGGGCGATCAGCCCCAGCATTTT
CASSRGQGDQPQHF
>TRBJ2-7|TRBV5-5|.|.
TGTGCCAGCAGCCCCCGGACGCAAAAGCCCCTGTGG
CASSPRTQKPLW
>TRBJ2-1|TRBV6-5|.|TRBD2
TGTGCCAGCTCAGTGCGGGAGGAGCTTGGTGAGCAGTTCTTC
CASSVREELGEQFF
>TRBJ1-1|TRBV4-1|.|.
TGCGCCAGCAGCCGAGCCCAGGGATTGAACACTGAAGCTTTCTTT
CASSRAQGLNTEAFF
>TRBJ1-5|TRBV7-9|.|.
TGTGCCAGCAGCTTAGTGGAGGGGCCCCAGCATTTT
CASSLVEGPQHF
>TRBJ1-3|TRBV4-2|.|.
TGTGCCAGCAGCCAAGACTCAGACAGTTCTGGAAACACCATATATTTT
CASSQDSDSSGNTIYF
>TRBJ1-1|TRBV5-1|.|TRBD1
TGCGCCAGCAGCCCGACTAAGGGACAGGGGTTTGGCACTGAAGCTTTCTTT
CASSPTKGQGFGTEAFF
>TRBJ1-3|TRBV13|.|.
TGTGCCAGCAGCTTAGGCCGGTCTGGGGTTAGGTCTGGAAACACCATATATTTT
CASSLGRSGVRSGNTIYF
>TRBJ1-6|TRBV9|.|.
TGTGCCAGCAGCGTAGGGCAGGGAGGTAATTCACCCCTCCACTTT
CASSVGQGGNSPLHF
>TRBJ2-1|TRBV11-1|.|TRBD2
TGTGCCAGCAGCTTCCCCAGCGGGAGGATGGGTGAGCAGTTCTTC
CASSFPSGRMGEQFF
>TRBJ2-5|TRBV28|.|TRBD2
TGTGCCAGCAAAAAAGCGGGAGCCCAAGAGACCCAGTACTTC
CASKKAGAQETQYF
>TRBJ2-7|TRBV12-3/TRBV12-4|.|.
TGTGCCAGCAGTTTAAACGGGCTCTACGAGCAGTACTTC
CASSLNGLYEQYF
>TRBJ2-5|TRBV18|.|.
TGTGCCAGCTCACCAGAGGGGTACAGGGGAGGTGTGGCAGAGACCCAGTACTTC
CASSPEGYRGGVAETQYF